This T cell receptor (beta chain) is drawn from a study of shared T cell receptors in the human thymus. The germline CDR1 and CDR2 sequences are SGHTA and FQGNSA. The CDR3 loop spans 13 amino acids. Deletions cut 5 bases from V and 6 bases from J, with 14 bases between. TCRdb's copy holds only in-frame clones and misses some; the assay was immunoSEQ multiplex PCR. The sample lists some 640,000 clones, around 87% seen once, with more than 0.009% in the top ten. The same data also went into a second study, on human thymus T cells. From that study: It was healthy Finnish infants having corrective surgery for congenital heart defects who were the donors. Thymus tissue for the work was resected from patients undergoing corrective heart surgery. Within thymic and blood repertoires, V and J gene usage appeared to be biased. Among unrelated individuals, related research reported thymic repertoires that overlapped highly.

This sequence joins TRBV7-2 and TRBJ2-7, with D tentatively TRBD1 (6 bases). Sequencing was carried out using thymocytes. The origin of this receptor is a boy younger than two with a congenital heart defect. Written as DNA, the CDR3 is TGTGCCAGCAGCCGTCCAGGGGTCGCCGAGCAGTACTTC. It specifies CASSRPGVAEQYF.